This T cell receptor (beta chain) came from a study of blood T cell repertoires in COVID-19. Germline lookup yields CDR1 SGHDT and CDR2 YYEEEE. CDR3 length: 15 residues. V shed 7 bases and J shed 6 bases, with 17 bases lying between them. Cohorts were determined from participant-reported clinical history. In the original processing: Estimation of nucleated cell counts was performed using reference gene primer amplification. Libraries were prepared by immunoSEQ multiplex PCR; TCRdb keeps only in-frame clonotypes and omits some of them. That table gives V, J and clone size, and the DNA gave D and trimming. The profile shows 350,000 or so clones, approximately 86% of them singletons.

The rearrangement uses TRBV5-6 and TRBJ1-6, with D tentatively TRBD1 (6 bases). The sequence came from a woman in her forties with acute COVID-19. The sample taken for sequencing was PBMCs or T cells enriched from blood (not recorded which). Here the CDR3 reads CASEYGGPLNSPLHF. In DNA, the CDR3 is TGTGCCAGCGAGTACGGGGGGCCTCTTAATTCACCCCTCCACTTT.